Below are 20 T cell receptor beta chains sequenced from a single sample in a study of blood T cells in healthy people across ages. A second PCR, run for roughly 7 to 12 cycles, used a sample-barcoded 5' primer plus a J-beta primer mix. MiXCR was run by TCRdb on the 5' RACE reads, yielding one entry per CDR3 protein. The table shows approximately 1,000,000 distinct CDR3 sequences, with more than 30% occurring only once. The sequencing input was blood. The receptors here all came from a man aged 18 to 29 in good health.

This clonotype has ten or more counts. The CDR3 reads CSARGTYGYTF. Here the CDR3 DNA reads TGCAGTGCGCGGGGTACCTATGGCTACACCTTC. The chain joins TRBV20-1 to TRBJ1-2; D remains unclear. V lost 6 bases and J lost 4, with 9 bases in between. CDR1 and CDR2 (germline): DFQATT, SNEGSKA (reference sequence). This CDR3 contains 11 residues.

The chain carries TRBV29-1 and TRBJ1-1; D uncertain. CDR1 is SQVTM, CDR2 ANQGSEA, per germline. There are 13 residues in the CDR3. V gave up 4 bases and J gave up 0 bases, with 9 bases separating them. CDR3 sequence reads: CSVARGLNTEAFF. CDR3 coding DNA: TGCAGCGTTGCTCGGGGTCTGAACACTGAAGCTTTCTTT.

Here the CDR3 DNA reads TGTGCCAGCAGCCCTCACAGAACCTCCTACAATGAGCAGTTCTTC. Translation: CASSPHRTSYNEQFF. The chain carries TRBV7-2 and TRBJ2-1; D is uncertain. V lost 5 bases to trimming and J lost 0 bases, with 11 bases between them. The germline V gene encodes CDR1 SGHTA and CDR2 FQGNSA. This CDR3 has 15 residues.

This clonotype has a handful of counts. This rearrangement joins TRBV3-1 to TRBJ2-3, with TRBD1 matching over 8 bases. CDR1 and CDR2 from the germline V gene are LGHDT and YNNKEL (reference sequence). After removal of 10 bases from V and 4 bases from J, the junction contained 10 bases not matched to a gene. The length of the CDR3 is 14 residues. CDR3 protein: CATQASGGPDTQYF. The CDR3 region has the DNA TGTGCCACCCAAGCCTCAGGGGGCCCAGATACGCAGTATTTT.

This clonotype was counted a few times. V usage is TRBV4-1 and J usage is TRBJ2-1; 7 bases agree with TRBD2. CDR1 is MGHRA, CDR2 YSYEKL, per germline. This CDR3 has 17 residues. The ends lost 4 bases at V and 5 bases at J; junction bases unmatched: 14. The CDR3 DNA sequence: TGCGCCAGCAGCCCCCGGGGAGGGGTTTTATCCCACAATGAGCAGTTCTTC. As protein: CASSPRGGVLSHNEQFF.

The chain has TRBV5-6 and TRBJ1-2; no firm D call. Trimming shortened V by 4 bases and J by 0 bases, and 7 bases separated the two germline ends. CDR3 length equals 13 residues. Germline assignment: CDR1 SGHDT and CDR2 YYEEEE. CDR3 region: CASSMPSNYGYTF. CDR3 DNA: TGTGCCAGCAGCATGCCTTCTAACTATGGCTACACCTTC.

There are a few counts of this clonotype. The rearrangement joins TRBV7-9 to TRBJ2-3; D is unclear. Germline V gene sequence: CDR1 SEHNR, CDR2 FQNEAQ (reference sequence). The length of the CDR3 is 13 residues. V lost 5 bases and J lost 14, with 20 bases in between. Here the CDR3 DNA reads TGTGCCAGCAGCACACTTCAACTTTCCCGGCTGTATTTT. Residues: CASSTLQLSRLYF.

This clonotype was seen repeatedly, ten times or more. The germline gene is not matched at one end of the junction; a read error may be the cause. The chain is built from TRBV12-3 or TRBV12-4 and TRBJ1-1; a weak D match, TRBD1 (6 bases). The CDR3 sequence is 13 residues long. CDR3 sequence reads: CASSLVGGTEAFF. The CDR3 nucleotides read TGTGCCAGCAGCTTAGTAGGGGGCACTGAAGCTTTCTTT.

This clonotype showed up many times. The V call is TRBV2, the J call TRBJ1-5; perhaps TRBD1 as D (6 bases). CDR1 and CDR2 from the germline V gene are SNHLY and FYNNEI. The CDR3 runs to 14 residues. The ends were cut back, 4 bases at V and 5 bases at J, with 12 bases in the middle. In nucleotides, the CDR3 is TGTGCCAGCAGTGCCGGGACACCACATCAGCCCCAGCATTTT. Its translation: CASSAGTPHQPQHF.

The DNA for the CDR3 is TGTGCCAGCAGCTTAGGCATTACAAACTATGGCTACACCTTC. It specifies CASSLGITNYGYTF. This chain joins TRBV7-9 and TRBJ1-2; D call uncertain. The V end was cut by 1 base, the J end by 2 bases, with 8 bases between. Germline V gives CDR1 SEHNR, CDR2 FQNEAQ (reference sequence). The length of the CDR3 is 14 residues.

On this clonotype: A much larger clone is a single base away; this may be a read error. J is TRBJ2-2 and V is TRBV6-6, with unresolved D. Per the germline V gene, CDR1 is MNHNY and CDR2 is SVGAGI (reference sequence). The V end was cut by 3 bases, the J end by 4 bases, with 15 bases between. CDR3 size: 16 residues. CDR3 in amino acids: CASSYGLEVATGELFF. The CDR3 DNA reads as TGTGCCAGCAGTTATGGGCTAGAGGTTGCCACCGGGGAGCTGTTTTTT.

This clonotype was seen a handful of times. This chain links TRBV12-3 or TRBV12-4 with TRBJ2-2; D gene ambiguous. This CDR3 is built from 13 residues. V was shortened by 6 bases and J by 3 bases, with 8 bases between the two germline ends. The CDR3, as DNA: TGTGCCAGCAGGCGAACGGACACCGGGGAGCTGTTTTTT. Encoded protein: CASRRTDTGELFF.

V gene TRBV4-2 combines with J gene TRBJ2-3, with no clear D. V lost 1 base and J 2 bases, leaving 13 bases between the germline ends. This CDR3 comprises 16 residues. Looked up from germline, CDR1 is LGHNA and CDR2 is YNFKEQ. The CDR3 loop reads CASSQVVERVTDTQYF. The CDR3 DNA reads TGTGCCAGCAGCCAAGTTGTGGAAAGGGTCACAGATACGCAGTATTTT.

This clonotype was recorded a few times. This rearrangement joins TRBV28 to TRBJ1-3; 9 bases fit TRBD1. V dropped 8 bases and J dropped 2; count of bases not matched to a gene: 13. This CDR3 is 17 amino acids long. From germline, CDR1 is MDHEN and CDR2 SYDVKM. The CDR3 nucleotides read TGTGCCAGCCTAGGATCACAGGGGGCAATAGCTGGAAACACCATATATTTT. This encodes CASLGSQGAIAGNTIYF.

The sample holds a few counts of this clonotype. The rearrangement joins TRBV5-6 to TRBJ1-5; D call uncertain. V was trimmed by 5 bases and J by 6 bases, leaving 15 bases between them. The germline V gene encodes CDR1 SGHDT and CDR2 YYEEEE. The CDR3 runs to 14 residues. The CDR3 DNA reads TGTGCCAGCAGTTTTTGGGGTGAAGCTCAGCCCCAGCATTTT. This encodes CASSFWGEAQPQHF. The variable domain in full, completed from reference TRBV5-6 and TRBJ1-5, reads DAGVTQSPTHLIKTRGQQVTLRCSPKSGHDTVSWYQQALGQGPQFIFQYYEEEERQRGNFPDRFSGHQFPNYSSELNVNALLLGDSALYLCASSFWGEAQPQHFGDGTRLSIL.

The chain combines TRBV12-3 or TRBV12-4 with TRBJ1-4; D uncertain. V lost 8 bases and J lost 4, with 14 bases in between. CDR3 size: 14 residues. The CDR3 sequence: CASGRLRHNEKLFF. The CDR3 DNA reads TGTGCCAGCGGGAGGCTCCGGCATAATGAAAAACTGTTTTTT.

This clonotype has more than one count but fewer than ten. V gene TRBV12-5 combines with J gene TRBJ2-7; TRBD1 might be the D (6 bases). The CDR3 contains 12 residues. V lost 5 bases and J 5 bases, leaving 10 bases between the germline ends. Germline V gene sequence: CDR1 LGHNT, CDR2 FRNRAP. CDR3: CASGVGQNEQYF. The CDR3 DNA follows: TGTGCTAGTGGTGTCGGACAGAACGAGCAGTACTTC.

This chain uses TRBV2 with TRBJ2-7; no definite D call. This CDR3 has 12 amino acids. Germline assignment: CDR1 SNHLY and CDR2 FYNNEI. The V end lost 7 bases, the J end lost 3 bases, and 10 bases lay between the germline ends. DNA of the CDR3: TGTGCCAGCAACGATGGCGACTACGAGCAGTACTTC. Amino acids: CASNDGDYEQYF.

This clonotype was detected only once. This CDR3 reads CASSLDKSNYGYTF. DNA for the CDR3: TGTGCCAGCAGCTTAGACAAATCTAACTATGGCTACACCTTC. This chain uses TRBV7-2 with TRBJ1-2; D not certain. Trimming cost V 1 base and J 0 bases, with 6 bases left between them. The CDR3 loop spans 14 amino acids. Looked up from germline, CDR1 is SGHTA and CDR2 is FQGNSA.

The chain uses TRBV20-1 and TRBJ1-2; 10 bases align to TRBD1. Trimming cost V 1 base and J 8 bases; bases outside gene matches: 4. The CDR3 covers 13 residues. In germline, CDR1 is DFQATT, CDR2 SNEGSKA (reference sequence). The CDR3 is CSARGTGGGGYTF. The CDR3, as DNA: TGCAGTGCTAGAGGGACAGGGGGTGGCGGCTACACCTTC.